This passage covers 14 T cell receptor beta chains from one sample sequenced in a study of CXCR3-negative and CXCR3-positive naive CD8 T cells. The authors prepared UMI-labeled TRB cDNA libraries by 5' RACE. TCRdb reprocessed the 5' RACE reads and stores each CDR3 protein as one record, lacking DNA. The sample table sets out approximately 45,000 distinct CDR3 sequences. Sequencing was done on a sample of memory CD8+ T cells from blood. Every receptor here comes from a human donor in good health. Some clones in this sample may be carry-over from other donors' samples.

This clonotype shows up as medium-sized by frequency. This chain joins TRBV28 and TRBJ1-5; TCRdb's D call, TRBD1, is unchecked because there is no DNA. The germline CDR1 and CDR2 sequences are MDHEN and SYDVKM. The CDR3 sequence is 13 residues long. The chain's CDR3 is CASSRSGVWTQHF. The whole variable domain, filled in from reference TRBV28 and TRBJ1-5, reads DVKVTQSSRYLVKRTGEKVFLECVQDMDHENMFWYRQDPGLGLRLIYFSYDVKMKEKGDIPEGYSVSREKKERFSLILESASTNQTSMYLCASSRSGVWTQHFGDGTRLSIL.

The CDR3 here is CASSYGVGAGELFF. This chain connects TRBV7-3 to TRBJ2-2. CDR3 length: 14 residues. CDR1 and CDR2 (germline): SGHTA, FQGTGA.

The genes are TRBV20-1 and TRBJ1-5; TCRdb indicates TRBD1, and absent DNA this call remains unverified. The CDR3 is 14 amino acids. Germline V gives CDR1 DFQATT, CDR2 SNEGSKA (reference sequence). The CDR3 sequence is CSASPPPVSQPQHF.

This rearrangement joins TRBV7-6 to TRBJ1-5; TCRdb returns TRBD1, unconfirmable since there is no DNA. The germline CDR1 and CDR2 sequences are SGHVS and FNYEAQ. This CDR3 spans 16 amino acids. The CDR3 here is CASSSQGVASNQPQHF. Full variable domain (outside the CDR3, taken from reference TRBV7-6 and TRBJ1-5): GAGVSQSPRYKVTKRGQDVALRCDPISGHVSLYWYRQALGQGPEFLTYFNYEAQQDKSGLPNDRFSAERPEGSISTLTIQRTEQRDSAMYRCASSSQGVASNQPQHFGDGTRLSIL.

V is TRBV6-6 and J is TRBJ2-2; there is no DNA to check the TCRdb D call of TRBD1. The CDR3 length is 13 residues. Germline CDR1 MNHNY, CDR2 SVGAGI (reference sequence). The CDR3 spells CASSQGVSGELFF.

This sequence joins TRBV28 and TRBJ2-1. CDR1 and CDR2 (germline): MDHEN, SYDVKM. The length of the CDR3 is 13 residues. The CDR3 protein is CASSLVTYNEQFF.

This chain uses TRBV28 with TRBJ2-3; TCRdb selects TRBD1, and the lack of DNA leaves this call unchecked. The CDR3 runs 16 residues. CDR1 MDHEN and CDR2 SYDVKM come from the germline V gene. CDR3 sequence: CASSFPSDRATDTQYF.

V gene TRBV20-1 combines with J gene TRBJ1-6; TCRdb's D call of TRBD1 is untestable without DNA. This CDR3 has 15 residues. The germline V gene has CDR1 DFQATT and CDR2 SNEGSKA (reference sequence). The CDR3 spells CSARDREGGSSPLHF.

The chain couples TRBV6-1 to TRBJ1-1. This CDR3 spans 15 amino acids. Germline V gene sequence: CDR1 MNHNS, CDR2 SASEGT. CDR3 loop: CASIALAGGGTEAFF.

The rearrangement links TRBV18 to TRBJ1-6. Germline CDR1 is KGHSH and CDR2 is LQKENI. CDR3 length: 13 amino acids. The CDR3 loop reads CASSPDGVPPLHF.

The chain links TRBV2 to TRBJ1-1; with no DNA, the TCRdb D assignment of TRBD1 cannot be verified. There are 16 residues in the CDR3. Germline lookup yields CDR1 SNHLY and CDR2 FYNNEI. This CDR3 is CASSEWIQVMNTEAFF.

The chain joins TRBV7-8 to TRBJ2-4; the D call from TCRdb, TRBD1, cannot be confirmed without DNA. The CDR3 contains 13 residues. CDR1 and CDR2 from the germline V gene are SGHVS and FQNEAQ. CDR3 sequence reads: CASSQGGRNIQYF.

The chain is built from TRBV29-1 and TRBJ2-7. This CDR3 is 12 amino acids long. Germline loops: CDR1 SQVTM, CDR2 ANQGSEA. CDR3 protein: CSVEFSSYEQYF.

The V gene is TRBV6-2 or TRBV6-3, the J gene TRBJ1-5. The germline gives CDR1 MNHEY, CDR2 SVGEGT. The CDR3 sequence is 14 residues long. The CDR3 reads CASSYEGSNQPQHF.